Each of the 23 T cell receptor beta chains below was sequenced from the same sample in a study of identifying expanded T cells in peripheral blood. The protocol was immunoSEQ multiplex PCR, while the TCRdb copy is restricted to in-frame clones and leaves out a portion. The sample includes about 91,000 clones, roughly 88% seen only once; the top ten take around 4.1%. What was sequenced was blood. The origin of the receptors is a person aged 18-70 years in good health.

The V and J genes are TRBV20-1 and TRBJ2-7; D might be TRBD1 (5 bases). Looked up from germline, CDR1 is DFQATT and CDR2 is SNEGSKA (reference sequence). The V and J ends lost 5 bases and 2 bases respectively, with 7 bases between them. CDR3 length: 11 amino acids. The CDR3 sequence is CSARQTYEQYF. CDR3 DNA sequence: TGCAGTGCTCGACAGACCTACGAGCAGTACTTC.

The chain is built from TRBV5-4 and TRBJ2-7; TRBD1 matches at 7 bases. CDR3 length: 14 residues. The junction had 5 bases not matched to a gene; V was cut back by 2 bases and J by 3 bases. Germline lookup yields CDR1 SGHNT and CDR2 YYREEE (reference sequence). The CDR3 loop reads CASSFQGQIYEQYF. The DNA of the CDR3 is TGTGCCAGCAGCTTTCAGGGACAGATCTACGAGCAGTACTTC.

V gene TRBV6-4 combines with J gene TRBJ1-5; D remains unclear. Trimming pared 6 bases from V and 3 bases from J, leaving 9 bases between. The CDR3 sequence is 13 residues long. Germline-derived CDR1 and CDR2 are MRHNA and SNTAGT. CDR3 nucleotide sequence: TGTGCCAGCAGCCACAGTCCCAATCAGCCCCAGCATTTT. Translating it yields CASSHSPNQPQHF.

CDR3 residues: CASSQDPREGKTEAFF. The CDR3 DNA follows: TGCGCCAGCAGCCAAGATCCGCGGGAGGGTAAAACTGAAGCTTTCTTT. The rearrangement uses TRBV4-3 and TRBJ1-1; D is undetermined. Germline V gene sequence: CDR1 LGHNA, CDR2 YSLEER. The germline V and J ends were trimmed by 0 bases and 5 bases, with 16 bases remaining between them. There are 16 residues in the CDR3.

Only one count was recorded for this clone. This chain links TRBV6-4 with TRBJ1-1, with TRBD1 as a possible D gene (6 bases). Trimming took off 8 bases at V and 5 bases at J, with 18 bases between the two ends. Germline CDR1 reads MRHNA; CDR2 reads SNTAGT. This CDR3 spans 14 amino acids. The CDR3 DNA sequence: TGTGCCAGCCCCGTGGGGGGGCAGTGGACTGAAGCTTTCTTT. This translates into CASPVGGQWTEAFF.

This CDR3 is CASSVGTSNYGYTF. In nucleotides, the CDR3 is TGTGCCAGCAGTGTGGGTACCTCTAACTATGGCTACACCTTC. The rearrangement joins TRBV6-1 to TRBJ1-2; unclear D gene. Germline lookup yields CDR1 MNHNS and CDR2 SASEGT. There are 14 residues in the CDR3. V lost 4 bases to trimming and J lost 0 bases, with 9 bases between them.

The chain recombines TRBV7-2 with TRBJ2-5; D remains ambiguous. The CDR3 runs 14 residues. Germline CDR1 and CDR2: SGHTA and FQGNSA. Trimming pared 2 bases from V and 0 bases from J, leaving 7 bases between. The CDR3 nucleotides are TGTGCCAGCAGCTTAAAACGGGACCAAGAGACCCAGTACTTC. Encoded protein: CASSLKRDQETQYF.

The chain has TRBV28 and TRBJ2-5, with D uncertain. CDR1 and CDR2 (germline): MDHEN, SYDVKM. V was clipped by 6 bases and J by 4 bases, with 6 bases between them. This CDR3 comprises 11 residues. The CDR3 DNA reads TGTGCCAGCAGGAGAGGAGAGACCCAGTACTTC. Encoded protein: CASRRGETQYF. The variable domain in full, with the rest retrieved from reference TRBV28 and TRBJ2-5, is DVKVTQSSRYLVKRTGEKVFLECVQDMDHENMFWYRQDPGLGLRLIYFSYDVKMKEKGDIPEGYSVSREKKERFSLILESASTNQTSMYLCASRRGETQYFGPGTRLLVL.

The DNA of the CDR3 is TGTGCCAGCAGCCCTACTAGCGGGGCCGTCACCGGGGAGCTGTTTTTT. Its translation: CASSPTSGAVTGELFF. The rearrangement links TRBV2 to TRBJ2-2; 10 bases are a match to TRBD2. The CDR3 covers 16 residues. CDR1 is SNHLY, CDR2 FYNNEI, per germline. V dropped 6 bases and J dropped 4; count of bases not matched to a gene: 8.

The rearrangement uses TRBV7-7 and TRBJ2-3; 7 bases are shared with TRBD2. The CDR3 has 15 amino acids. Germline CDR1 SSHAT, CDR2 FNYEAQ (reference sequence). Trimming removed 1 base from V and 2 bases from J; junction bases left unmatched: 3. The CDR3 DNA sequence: TGTGCCAGCAGCTTAGGACTAGCTGCCACAGATACGCAGTATTTT. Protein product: CASSLGLAATDTQYF.

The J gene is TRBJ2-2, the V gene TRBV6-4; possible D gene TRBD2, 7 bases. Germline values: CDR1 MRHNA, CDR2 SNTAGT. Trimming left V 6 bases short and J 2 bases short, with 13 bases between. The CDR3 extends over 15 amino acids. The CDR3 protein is CASRAGQENTGELFF. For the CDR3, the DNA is TGTGCCAGCAGAGCGGGACAAGAAAACACCGGGGAGCTGTTTTTT.

This CDR3 is CASSRPGGATGNTIYF. CDR3 DNA sequence: TGTGCCAGCAGTCGGCCGGGGGGCGCTACCGGAAACACCATATATTTT. This chain links TRBV28 with TRBJ1-3; TRBD1 might be the D (6 bases). This CDR3 region has 16 residues. The germline V and J ends were trimmed by 5 bases and 4 bases, with 18 bases remaining between them. CDR1 MDHEN and CDR2 SYDVKM come from the germline V gene.

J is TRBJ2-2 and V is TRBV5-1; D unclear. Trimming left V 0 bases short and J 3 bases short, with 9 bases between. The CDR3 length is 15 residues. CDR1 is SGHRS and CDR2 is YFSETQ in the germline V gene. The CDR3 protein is CASSLVTQDTGELFF. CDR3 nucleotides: TGCGCCAGCAGCTTGGTGACGCAGGACACCGGGGAGCTGTTTTTT.

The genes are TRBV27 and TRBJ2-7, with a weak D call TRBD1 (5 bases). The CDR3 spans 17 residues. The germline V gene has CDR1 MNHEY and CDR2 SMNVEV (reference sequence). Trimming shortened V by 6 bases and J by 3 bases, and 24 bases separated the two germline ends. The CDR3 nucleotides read TGTGCCAGCAGCACCCCAAGTCAGGGTTTTCGATACTACGAGCAGTACTTC. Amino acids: CASSTPSQGFRYYEQYF.

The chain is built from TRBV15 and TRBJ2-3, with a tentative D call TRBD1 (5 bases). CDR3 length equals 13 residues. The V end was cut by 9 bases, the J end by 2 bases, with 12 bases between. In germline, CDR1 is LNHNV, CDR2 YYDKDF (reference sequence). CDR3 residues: CATRFRVTDTQYF. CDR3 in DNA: TGTGCCACTAGATTCAGGGTCACAGATACGCAGTATTTT. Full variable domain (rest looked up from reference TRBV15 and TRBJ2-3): DAMVIQNPRYQVTQFGKPVTLSCSQTLNHNVMYWYQQKSSQAPKLLFHYYDKDFNNEADTPDNFQSRRPNTSFCFLDIRSPGLGDTAMYLCATRFRVTDTQYFGPGTRLTVL.

CDR3 region: CASSLGKNIQYF. CDR3 sequence (DNA): TGCGCCAGCAGCTTGGGCAAAAACATTCAGTACTTC. This chain connects TRBV5-1 to TRBJ2-4; D unresolved. The V end was cut by 0 bases, the J end by 3 bases, with 1 base between. This CDR3 has 12 residues. Germline V gene lookup returns CDR1 SGHRS and CDR2 YFSETQ.

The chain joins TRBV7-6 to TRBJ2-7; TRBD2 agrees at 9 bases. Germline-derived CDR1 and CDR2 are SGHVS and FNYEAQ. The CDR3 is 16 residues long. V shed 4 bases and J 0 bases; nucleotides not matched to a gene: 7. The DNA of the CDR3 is TGTGCCAGCAGCTCACTTAGCGGGAGAGGCTCCTACGAGCAGTACTTC. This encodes CASSSLSGRGSYEQYF.

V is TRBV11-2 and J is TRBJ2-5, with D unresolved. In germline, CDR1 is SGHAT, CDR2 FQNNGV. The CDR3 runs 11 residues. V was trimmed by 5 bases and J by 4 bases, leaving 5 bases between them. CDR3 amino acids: CASSGGETQYF. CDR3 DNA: TGTGCCAGCAGCGGCGGAGAGACCCAGTACTTC.

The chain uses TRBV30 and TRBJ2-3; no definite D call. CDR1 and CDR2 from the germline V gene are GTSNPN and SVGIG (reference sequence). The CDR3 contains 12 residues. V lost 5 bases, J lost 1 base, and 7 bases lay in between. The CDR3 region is CAWESGTDTQYF. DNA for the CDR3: TGTGCCTGGGAGTCGGGCACAGATACGCAGTATTTT.

CDR3 coding DNA: TGTGCCAGCAAGGGACTAGCCGGACGAACCGGGGAGCTGTTTTTT. It yields the protein CASKGLAGRTGELFF. The chain couples TRBV27 to TRBJ2-2; the match to TRBD2 covers 9 bases. In germline, CDR1 is MNHEY, CDR2 SMNVEV (reference sequence). Trimming removed 7 bases from V and 5 bases from J; junction bases left unmatched: 8. The length of the CDR3 is 15 residues.

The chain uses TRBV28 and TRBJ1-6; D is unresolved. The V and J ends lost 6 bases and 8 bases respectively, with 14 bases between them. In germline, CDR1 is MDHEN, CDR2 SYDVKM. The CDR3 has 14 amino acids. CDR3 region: CASRMNLGYSPLHF. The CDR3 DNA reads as TGTGCCAGCAGGATGAACCTAGGGTATTCACCCCTCCACTTT.

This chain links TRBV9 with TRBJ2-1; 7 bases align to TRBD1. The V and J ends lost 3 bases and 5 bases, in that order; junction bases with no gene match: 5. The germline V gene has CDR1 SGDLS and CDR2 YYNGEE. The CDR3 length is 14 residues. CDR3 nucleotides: TGTGCCAGCAGCGCAGACAGGGCCCACAATGAGCAGTTCTTC. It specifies CASSADRAHNEQFF.

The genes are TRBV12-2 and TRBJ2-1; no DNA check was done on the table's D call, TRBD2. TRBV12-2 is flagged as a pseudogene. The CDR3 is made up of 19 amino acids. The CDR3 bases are TGTGCAAGTCGCTCGGGACTAGCGGGCCCGGGGGCCTCCTACAATGAGCAGTTCTTC. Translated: CASRSGLAGPGASYNEQFF.